The next 15 T cell receptor beta chains were all read from a single sample in a study of glioma-infiltrating T cells after dendritic cell vaccination. The method was immunoSEQ multiplex PCR; TCRdb's version includes in-frame clones alone and lacks a portion of them. This table has roughly 68,000 clones, approximately 85% appearing once. The specimen was blood, collected before dendritic cell vaccination. Receptors originate from a human donor with glioblastoma.

The J gene is TRBJ2-1, the V gene TRBV4-2, with D possibly being TRBD1 (5 bases). V lost 7 bases to trimming and J lost 0 bases, with 16 bases between them. This CDR3 is 16 amino acids long. Germline values: CDR1 LGHNA, CDR2 YNFKEQ. The CDR3 DNA is TGTGCCAGCACAAGGGGTCTCCAAAGCTCCTACAATGAGCAGTTCTTC. It codes for CASTRGLQSSYNEQFF.

This chain connects TRBV9 to TRBJ2-5; 9 bases map to TRBD2. The CDR3 runs to 15 residues. CDR1 SGDLS and CDR2 YYNGEE come from the germline V gene. V was pared by 3 bases and J by 4 bases, with 7 bases of the junction left unmatched. CDR3 nucleotide sequence: TGTGCCAGCAGCGGAGGAAGAGCGGGGGGAGAGACCCAGTACTTC. This translates into CASSGGRAGGETQYF. The complete variable domain, with remaining parts taken from reference TRBV9 and TRBJ2-5, reads DSGVTQTPKHLITATGQRVTLRCSPRSGDLSVYWYQQSLDQGLQFLIQYYNGEERAKGNILERFSAQQFPDLHSELNLSSLELGDSALYFCASSGGRAGGETQYFGPGTRLLVL.

The chain uses TRBV27 and TRBJ2-5, with D possibly TRBD2 on 5 matching bases. V dropped 4 bases and J dropped 4 bases, with 13 bases sitting between them. The CDR3 totals 14 residues. CDR1 is MNHEY, CDR2 SMNVEV, per germline (reference sequence). DNA of the CDR3: TGTGCCAGCAGTTGGACGAGGCTAGCAGAGACCCAGTACTTC. This sequence encodes CASSWTRLAETQYF.

The V gene is TRBV20-1, the J gene TRBJ1-1; no reliable D call. This CDR3 contains 8 residues. V lost 6 bases to trimming and J lost 10 bases, with 6 bases between them. Germline CDR1 DFQATT, CDR2 SNEGSKA (reference sequence). CDR3 in amino acids: CSATRAFF. CDR3 nucleotides: TGCAGTGCCACGAGAGCTTTCTTT.

The rearrangement uses TRBV28 and TRBJ2-7; D is possibly TRBD1 (6 bases). This CDR3 contains 16 residues. The V and J ends lost 1 base and 2 bases respectively, with 15 bases between them. In germline, CDR1 is MDHEN, CDR2 SYDVKM. Written as DNA, the CDR3 is TGTGCCAGCAGTTTATACGCAGGGGTTGGGACCTACGAGCAGTACTTC. Protein product: CASSLYAGVGTYEQYF.

V is TRBV7-2 and J is TRBJ1-2; a weak D match, TRBD1 (5 bases). Looked up from germline, CDR1 is SGHTA and CDR2 is FQGNSA. CDR3 length equals 14 residues. Trimming removed 2 bases from V and 7 bases from J, with 14 bases in between. The CDR3 loop is CASSLTGDLSGYTF. The CDR3 coding sequence is TGTGCCAGCAGCTTAACAGGTGACCTCTCTGGCTACACCTTC.

V usage is TRBV19 and J usage is TRBJ2-1, with D possibly TRBD2 on 6 matching bases. Per the germline V gene, CDR1 is LNHDA and CDR2 is SQIVND (reference sequence). Trimming stripped 3 bases from V and 0 bases from J, with 12 bases between. CDR3 length: 16 residues. CDR3 amino acids: CASSISAGSSYNEQFF. The CDR3 nucleotides are TGTGCCAGTAGTATTTCTGCGGGGTCCTCCTACAATGAGCAGTTCTTC.

V and J are TRBV30 and TRBJ1-6; TRBD1 is a possible D gene (6 bases). V shed 2 bases and J shed 5 bases, with 13 bases lying between them. The CDR3 is 15 residues long. The V gene's germline CDR1 is GTSNPN and CDR2 SVGIG (reference sequence). In DNA form, the CDR3 reads TGTGCCTGGAGTTTAGGGGGACAAGATAATTCACCCCTCCACTTT. Protein: CAWSLGGQDNSPLHF.

The chain has TRBV7-9 and TRBJ1-5; D is perhaps TRBD1 (5 bases). CDR1 is SEHNR and CDR2 is FQNEAQ in the germline V gene (reference sequence). The CDR3 is 16 residues long. V dropped 5 bases and J dropped 4 bases, with 18 bases sitting between them. CDR3 protein: CASSTELERGNQPQHF. In DNA, the CDR3 is TGTGCCAGCAGCACGGAACTCGAAAGGGGAAATCAGCCCCAGCATTTT.

This chain connects TRBV2 to TRBJ2-5, with TRBD1 matching over 9 bases. The trim removed 8 bases at V and 2 bases at J, leaving 6 bases unmatched. The V gene's germline CDR1 is SNHLY and CDR2 FYNNEI. This CDR3 region has 14 residues. This CDR3 reads CASAIDRGQETQYF. The CDR3 DNA reads TGTGCCAGCGCCATTGACAGGGGGCAAGAGACCCAGTACTTC.

The chain combines TRBV2 with TRBJ2-3; D uncertain. The CDR3 is made up of 14 amino acids. In germline, CDR1 is SNHLY, CDR2 FYNNEI. Trimming pared 7 bases from V and 0 bases from J, leaving 11 bases between. DNA of the CDR3: TGTGCCAGCACTATGTCGATGAGCACAGATACGCAGTATTTT. Translation gives CASTMSMSTDTQYF.

The chain has TRBV7-8 and TRBJ2-7; TRBD2 agrees at 12 bases. Unmatched junction bases numbered 6, after V lost 4 bases and J lost 2 bases. Germline values: CDR1 SGHVS, CDR2 FQNEAQ. The CDR3 totals 16 residues. In nucleotides, the CDR3 is TGTGCCAGCAGCTACCCTCGACTAGCGGGGGCCTACGAGCAGTACTTC. This codes for CASSYPRLAGAYEQYF.

The chain has TRBV5-6 and TRBJ1-5; TRBD1 might be the D (6 bases). The CDR3 length is 13 residues. V dropped 7 bases and J dropped 3 bases, with 11 bases sitting between them. Germline V CDR1 and CDR2: SGHDT, YYEEEE. The CDR3 here is CASDRSNNQPQHF. CDR3 nucleotide sequence: TGTGCCAGCGACAGGTCCAACAATCAGCCCCAGCATTTT. Supplemented by reference TRBV5-6 and TRBJ1-5, the full variable domain reads DAGVTQSPTHLIKTRGQQVTLRCSPKSGHDTVSWYQQALGQGPQFIFQYYEEEERQRGNFPDRFSGHQFPNYSSELNVNALLLGDSALYLCASDRSNNQPQHFGDGTRLSIL.

V and J are TRBV6-5 and TRBJ2-3; 9 bases fit TRBD2. Germline loops: CDR1 MNHEY, CDR2 SVGAGI. The CDR3 has 13 amino acids. Trimming took 4 bases from V and 10 from J; bases not matched to a gene: 6. CDR3 in amino acids: CASSSTLAGSQYF. The CDR3 bases are TGTGCCAGCAGTTCCACTCTAGCGGGATCGCAGTATTTT.

The chain couples TRBV14 to TRBJ1-4; D possibly corresponds to TRBD1 (5 bases). This CDR3 is 14 amino acids long. The V and J ends lost 4 bases and 10 bases respectively, with 16 bases between them. Germline lookup yields CDR1 SGHDN and CDR2 FVKESK. CDR3 amino acids: CASSLSGGLSKLFF. For the CDR3, the DNA is TGTGCCAGCAGCCTCTCTGGGGGGTTGTCAAAACTGTTTTTT.